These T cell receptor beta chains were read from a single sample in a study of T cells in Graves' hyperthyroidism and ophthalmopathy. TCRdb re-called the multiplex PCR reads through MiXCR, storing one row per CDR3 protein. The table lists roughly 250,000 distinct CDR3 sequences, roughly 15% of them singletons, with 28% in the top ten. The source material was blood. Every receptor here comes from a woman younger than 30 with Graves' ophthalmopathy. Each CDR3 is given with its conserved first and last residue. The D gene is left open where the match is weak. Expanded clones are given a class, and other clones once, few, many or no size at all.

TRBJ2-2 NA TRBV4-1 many TGCGCCAGCAGCCAAGATCGAGGATTCGGGGAGCTGTTTTTT CASSQDRGFGELFF
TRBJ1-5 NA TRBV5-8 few TGTGCCAGCAGCGCGGGGGGGGGGAGGCCTCTGGAGAATCAGCCCCAGCATTTT CASSAGGGRPLENQPQHF
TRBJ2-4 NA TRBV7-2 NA TGTGCCAGCAGCTTACTGCCAGGGAAAGGCTTAAAAGCCAAAAACATTCAGTACTTC CASSLLPGKGLKAKNIQYF
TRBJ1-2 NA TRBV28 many TGTGCCAGCAGTTTGGCCGGCCCGAACTATGGCTACACCTTC CASSLAGPNYGYTF
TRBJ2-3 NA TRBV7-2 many TGTGCCAGCAGCTTCGAGTACGACTCAGATACGCAGTATTTT CASSFEYDSDTQYF
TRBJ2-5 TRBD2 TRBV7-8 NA TGTGCCAGCAGCTTTAGCGGGGGTCAAGAGACCCAGTACTTC CASSFSGGQETQYF
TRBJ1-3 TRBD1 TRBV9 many TGTGCCAGCAGCGTAACTCCGGACAGGTTCTCTGGAAACACCATATATTTT CASSVTPDRFSGNTIYF
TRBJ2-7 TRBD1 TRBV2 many TGTGCCAGCATAACAGGGGGCTTGAAAGACGAGCAGTACTTC CASITGGLKDEQYF
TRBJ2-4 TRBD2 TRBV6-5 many TGTGCCAGCAGTTACTCGAATCTTTGGACTAGCGGGAAAAGTCGTAAAAACATTCAGTACTTC CASSYSNLWTSGKSRKNIQYF
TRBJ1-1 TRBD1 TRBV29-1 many TGCAGCGTGACAGGGGGTTTCCTCATGAACACTGAAGCTTTCTTT CSVTGGFLMNTEAFF
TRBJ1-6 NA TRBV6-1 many TGTGCCAGCAGTGCCGGGGGACGCCGGAATTCACCCCTCCACTTT CASSAGGRRNSPLHF
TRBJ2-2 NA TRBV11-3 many TGTGCCAGCAGCTTATCCTCGGGGGCTAGTCCCGCCGGGGAGCTGTTTTTT CASSLSSGASPAGELFF
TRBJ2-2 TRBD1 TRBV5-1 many TGCGCCAGCAGCTTCTTGACAGGGGAAGGCGGGGAGCTGTTTTTT CASSFLTGEGGELFF
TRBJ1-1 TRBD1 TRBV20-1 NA TGCAGTGCCAGAAAACCAGGGGGCGTGAATGAAGCTTCCTTT CSARKPGGVNEASF
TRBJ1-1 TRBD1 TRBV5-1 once TGCGCCAGCAGCTTACAGGGGGATGAAACTGAAGCTTTCTTT CASSLQGDETEAFF
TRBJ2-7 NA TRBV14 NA TGTGCCAGCAGCCAAGAAAGTCTCAGCCAAACCTACGAGCAGTACTTC CASSQESLSQTYEQYF
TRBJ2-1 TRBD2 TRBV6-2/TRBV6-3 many TGTGCCAGCAGTACGGCGGGGGGGATGGGATCCTCCTACAATGAGCAGTTCTTC CASSTAGGMGSSYNEQFF
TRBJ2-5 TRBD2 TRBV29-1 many TGCAGCGTTGTTAGCGGGAGGGAAGGGACCCAGTACTTC CSVVSGREGTQYF
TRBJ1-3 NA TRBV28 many TGTGCCAGCAGCCGGACGGTGGGTGGAAACACCATATATTTT CASSRTVGGNTIYF
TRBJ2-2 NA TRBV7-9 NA TGTGCCATCACCCTGGCAGGGATCAACACCGGGGAGCTGTTTTTT CAITLAGINTGELFF
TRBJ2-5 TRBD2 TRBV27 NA TGTGCCAGCAGCCCTTCTAGCGGGAGACTAGCGCAAGAGACCCAGTACTTC CASSPSSGRLAQETQYF
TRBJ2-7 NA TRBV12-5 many TGTGCTAGTGGTTTGTCCCTATACGAGCAGTACTTC CASGLSLYEQYF
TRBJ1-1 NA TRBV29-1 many TGCAGCGTTGAGGCAGGTTTTAACACTGAAGCTTTCTTT CSVEAGFNTEAFF
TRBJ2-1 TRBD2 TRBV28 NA TGTGCCAGCAACCCAACGGTGAGGACTAGCGGGGGGGACTCCTACAATGAGCAGTTCTTC CASNPTVRTSGGDSYNEQFF